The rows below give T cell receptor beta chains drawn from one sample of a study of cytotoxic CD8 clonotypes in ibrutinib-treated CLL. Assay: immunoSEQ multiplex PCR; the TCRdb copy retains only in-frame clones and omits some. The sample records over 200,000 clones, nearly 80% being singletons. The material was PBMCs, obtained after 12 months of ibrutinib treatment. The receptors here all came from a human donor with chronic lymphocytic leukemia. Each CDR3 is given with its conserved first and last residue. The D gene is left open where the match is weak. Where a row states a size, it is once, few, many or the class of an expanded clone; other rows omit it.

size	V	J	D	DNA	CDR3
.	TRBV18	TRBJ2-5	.	TGTGCCAGCTCACCAAGGGTTATGGAGACCCAGTACTTC	CASSPRVMETQYF
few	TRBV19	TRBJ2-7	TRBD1	TGTGCCAGTAGATCGCCGGGACAGGGCTACGAGCAGTACTTC	CASRSPGQGYEQYF
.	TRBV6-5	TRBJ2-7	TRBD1	TGTGCCAGCAGACCACAGGGGCTGAGAGAGCAGTACTTC	CASRPQGLREQYF
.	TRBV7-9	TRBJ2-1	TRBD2	TGTGCCAGCAGCTGGGCCCGGGGGGGTTCCTACAATGAGCAGTTCTTC	CASSWARGGSYNEQFF
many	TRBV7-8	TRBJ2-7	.	TGTGCCAGCAGCTTAGATTTAGCGGACGAGCAGTACTTC	CASSLDLADEQYF
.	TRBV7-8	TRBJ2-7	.	TGTGCCAGCAGCTCCTCCGGGACACCTCGCGAGCAGTACTTC	CASSSSGTPREQYF
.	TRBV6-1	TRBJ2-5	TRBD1	TGTGCCAGCACGCGACAGGGTGGCCAAGAGACCCAGTACTTC	CASTRQGGQETQYF
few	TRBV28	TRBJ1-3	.	TGTGCCAGCAGTTTATTTTCCGTTTACGGACCACAGGTCTTCTCTGGAAACACCATATATTTT	CASSLFSVYGPQVFSGNTIYF
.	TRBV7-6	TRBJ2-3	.	TGTGCCAGCAGCTCCCCTCTGGCGCCCGTCACAGATACGCAGTATTTT	CASSSPLAPVTDTQYF
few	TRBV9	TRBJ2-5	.	TGTGCCAGCAGCAACCCGTCAGGGTTCCAAGAGACCCAGTACTTC	CASSNPSGFQETQYF
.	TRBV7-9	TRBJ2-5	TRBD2	TGTGCCAGCAGCTTAGCGCAGGCTAGCGGGGGGCCAGAGACCCAGTACTTC	CASSLAQASGGPETQYF
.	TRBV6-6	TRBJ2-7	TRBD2	TGTGCCAGCAGTACGCCACTGAGCGGGAGCTACGAGCAGTACTTC	CASSTPLSGSYEQYF
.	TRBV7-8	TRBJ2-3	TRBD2	TGTGCCAGCAGAGCCCCCCAGCGGGGGGGCCCGGATACGCAGTATTTT	CASRAPQRGGPDTQYF
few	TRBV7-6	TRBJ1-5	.	TGTGCCAGCAGCTTAGCTGGGCCTCCCGGAGGGCCCCAGCATTTT	CASSLAGPPGGPQHF
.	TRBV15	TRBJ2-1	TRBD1	TGTGCCACCAGCAGAACTCGGGACAGGGGATCCGATGAGCAGTTCTTC	CATSRTRDRGSDEQFF
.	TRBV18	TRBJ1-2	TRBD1	TGTGCCAGCTCACCGTCGGAGACAGGGGGAGAGAACTATGGCTACACCTTC	CASSPSETGGENYGYTF
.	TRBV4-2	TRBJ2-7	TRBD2	TGTGCCAGCAGCCAAGGGACTAGTCTCCGTGCCGAGCAGTACTTC	CASSQGTSLRAEQYF
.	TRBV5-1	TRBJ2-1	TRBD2	TGCGCCAGCAGCTCGGTCCGGACTAGTAAGGATGAGCAGTTCTTC	CASSSVRTSKDEQFF
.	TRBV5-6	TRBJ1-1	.	TGTGCCAGCAGCTTTAGGGGTGAAGCTTTCTTT	CASSFRGEAFF
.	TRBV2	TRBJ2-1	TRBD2	TGTGCCAGCGAGCGGGGGGGATACAATGAGCAGTTCTTC	CASERGGYNEQFF
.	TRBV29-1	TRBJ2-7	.	TGCAGCGCCGAGGGGGGAGGCGAGCAGTACTTC	CSAEGGGEQYF
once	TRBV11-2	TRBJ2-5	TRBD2	TGTGCCAGCAGCTTAGTTGGGGGGGGAATGAGAGAGACCCAGTACTTC	CASSLVGGGMRETQYF
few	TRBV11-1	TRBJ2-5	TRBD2	TGTGCCAGCAGCCCAGCGGGAGATTCGAAGACCCAGTACTTC	CASSPAGDSKTQYF
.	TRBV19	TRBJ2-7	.	TGTGCCAGTAGTATCCCGGGGGCCGACGACAAGCAGTACTTC	CASSIPGADDKQYF
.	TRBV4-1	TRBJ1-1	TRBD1	TGCGCCAGCAGCCAAGTTGCCGGGACAGCCACTGAAGCTTTCTTT	CASSQVAGTATEAFF
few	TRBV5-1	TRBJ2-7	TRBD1	TGCGCCAGCAGCTCCACAGGGGGCGCCACCTACGAGCAGTACTTC	CASSSTGGATYEQYF
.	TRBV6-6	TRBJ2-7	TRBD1	TGTGCCAGCAGTCGGGACAGGGTCGGCGAGCAGTACTTC	CASSRDRVGEQYF
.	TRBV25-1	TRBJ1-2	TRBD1	TGTGCCAGCAGCGGCGGGACAGGGGCTTATGGCTACACCTTC	CASSGGTGAYGYTF
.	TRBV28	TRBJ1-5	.	TGTGCCAGCAACTTAGCAGGGCGCAATCAGCCCCAGCATTTT	CASNLAGRNQPQHF
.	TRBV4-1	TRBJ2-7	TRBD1	TGCGCCAGCAGCTTGGATAGGGGGCCCTACGAGCAGTACTTC	CASSLDRGPYEQYF
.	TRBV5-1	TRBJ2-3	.	TGCGCCAGCAGGACAGTAGTTGAGGATACGCAGTATTTT	CASRTVVEDTQYF
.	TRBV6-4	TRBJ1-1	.	TGTGCCAGCATGAACAGGCCCAACACTGAAGCTTTCTTT	CASMNRPNTEAFF
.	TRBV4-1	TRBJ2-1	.	TGCGCCAGCAGCCAAGAACCAGGGTGGTCCTACAATGAGCAGTTCTTC	CASSQEPGWSYNEQFF
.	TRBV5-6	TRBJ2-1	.	TGTGCCAGCAGCGGGGAATACTCCTACAATGAGCAGTTCTTC	CASSGEYSYNEQFF
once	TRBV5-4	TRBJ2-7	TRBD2	TGTGCCAGCAGCCTAGAGACTAGCTTCCAACCCTACGAGCAGTACTTC	CASSLETSFQPYEQYF
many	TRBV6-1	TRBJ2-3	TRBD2	TGTGCCAGCAGTGAAGCTCTAGCGGGAACAGATACGCAGTATTTT	CASSEALAGTDTQYF
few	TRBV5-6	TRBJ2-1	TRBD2	TGTGCCAGCAGCAGCGGTAGGATTCTAGCGGGGAATGATAATGAGCAGTTCTTC	CASSSGRILAGNDNEQFF
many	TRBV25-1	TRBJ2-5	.	TGTGCCAGCAGCCCGTACGACCCTTCCGTTCGGGAGACCCAGTACTTC	CASSPYDPSVRETQYF
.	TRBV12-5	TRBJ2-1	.	TGTGCTAGTGGTTTGGACACCGGGAAGCAGTTCTTC	CASGLDTGKQFF
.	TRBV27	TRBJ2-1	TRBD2	TGTGCCAGCAGTAAACTAGCGGGAGTTTTTAATGAGCAGTTCTTC	CASSKLAGVFNEQFF
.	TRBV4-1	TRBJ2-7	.	TGCGCCAGCAGCCGGAAGCACGGCTACGAGCAGTACTTC	CASSRKHGYEQYF
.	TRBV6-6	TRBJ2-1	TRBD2	TGTGCCAGCAGTTACGGTCTAGCGGGAGGGCCGGGTGAGCAGTTCTTC	CASSYGLAGGPGEQFF
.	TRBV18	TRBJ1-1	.	TGTGCCAGCTCGGAGGTCGAAGGCACTGAAGCTTTCTTT	CASSEVEGTEAFF
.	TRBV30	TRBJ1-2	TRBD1	TGTGCCTGGACCCCTACGGACAGGGACTATGGCTACACCTTC	CAWTPTDRDYGYTF
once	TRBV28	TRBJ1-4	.	TGTGCCAGCAGTTTATTCGGAGGGGCCGCTTTTAATGAAAAACTGTTTTTT	CASSLFGGAAFNEKLFF
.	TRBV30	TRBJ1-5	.	TGTGCCTGGGGGCAAGGGATCAATCAGCCCCAGCATTTT	CAWGQGINQPQHF
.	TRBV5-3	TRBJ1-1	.	TGTGCCAGAACCCCTCCCATGGGGAACACTGAAGCTTTCTTT	CARTPPMGNTEAFF
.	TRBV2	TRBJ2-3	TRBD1	TGTGCCAGCAGTGATTTCGGGACAGGGGTTCTAGATACGCAGTATTTT	CASSDFGTGVLDTQYF
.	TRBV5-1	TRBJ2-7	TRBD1	TGCGCCAGCAGCCCTACAGGGGCCGAGCAGTACTTC	CASSPTGAEQYF
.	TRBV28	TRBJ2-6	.	TGTGCCAGCAGTTTGCTTACCTCTGGGGCCAACGTCCTGACTTTC	CASSLLTSGANVLTF
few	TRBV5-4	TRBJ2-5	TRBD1	TGTGCCAGCAGCTTCCGGACAGGGGAGGAGACCCAGTACTTC	CASSFRTGEETQYF
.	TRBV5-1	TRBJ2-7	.	TGCGCCAGCAGCGACCCGAACTCCTACGAGCAGTACTTC	CASSDPNSYEQYF
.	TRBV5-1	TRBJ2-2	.	TGCGCCAGCAGCTTGGACATCGGGGAGCTGTTTTTT	CASSLDIGELFF
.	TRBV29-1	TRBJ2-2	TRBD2	TGCAGCGTCCCGAGAGCGGGAGGGAACACCGGGGAGCTGTTTTTT	CSVPRAGGNTGELFF